Sequencing of this TCR beta chain was carried out in a study of T-cell reconstitution after alpha-beta-depleted transplantation in children. Unique molecular identifiers featured in how the TCRbeta library was prepared. A single record per CDR3 protein comes from TCRdb applying MiXCR to the PCR reads. This table has under 140,000 distinct CDR3 sequences, approximately 10% appearing once. Per germline, CDR1 SGHKS and CDR2 YYEKEE (reference sequence). V dropped 0 bases and J dropped 2 bases, with 6 bases sitting between them. This CDR3 is built from 13 residues. Ten or more counts support this clonotype.

The chain is built from TRBV5-5 and TRBJ2-7; D call uncertain. The sample in question was PBMCs from the stem cell graft donor, obtained from the stem cell graft. The receptor's source is a human donor who donated a stem cell graft to a child with acute lymphoblastic leukemia. CDR3: CASSLEAAYEQYF. In DNA, the CDR3 is TGTGCCAGCAGCTTGGAAGCAGCCTACGAGCAGTACTTC.